This TCR beta chain appears in the sequencing data of a study of T cell repertoires in cytomegalovirus infection. About the study: Both CMV infection and a matching HLA type were indicated by public TCR beta signatures.

TCRdb reanalysed the reads using MiXCR and keeps one entry per CDR3 protein. This sample has 650,000 to 850,000 distinct CDR3 sequences; 25% to 35% occur once, and the top ten carry 10% to 15%. General study results and limits: The study identified carriers of CMV plus the relevant HLA from cumulative public TCR beta family frequency. HLA-C-restricted TCR beta clonotypes specific for CMV led the ex vivo response.

Comments on this clonotype: The target antigen is unknown.

The CDR3 length is 13 residues. V lost 2 bases and J lost 8, with 12 bases in between. Per germline, CDR1 MNHEY and CDR2 SVGAGI. Sequenced here: cultured CD8+ T cells from PBMCs, sampled from culture after CMV antigen stimulation. The V and J genes are TRBV6-5 and TRBJ1-2, with a possible D match to TRBD1 (5 bases). The sequence was obtained from a human donor in good health (CMV status not recorded). Some clones in this sample may be carry-over from other donors' samples. The CDR3 DNA sequence: TGTGCCAGCAGTTACGACAGACGGAACGGCTACACCTTC. Protein: CASSYDRRNGYTF.